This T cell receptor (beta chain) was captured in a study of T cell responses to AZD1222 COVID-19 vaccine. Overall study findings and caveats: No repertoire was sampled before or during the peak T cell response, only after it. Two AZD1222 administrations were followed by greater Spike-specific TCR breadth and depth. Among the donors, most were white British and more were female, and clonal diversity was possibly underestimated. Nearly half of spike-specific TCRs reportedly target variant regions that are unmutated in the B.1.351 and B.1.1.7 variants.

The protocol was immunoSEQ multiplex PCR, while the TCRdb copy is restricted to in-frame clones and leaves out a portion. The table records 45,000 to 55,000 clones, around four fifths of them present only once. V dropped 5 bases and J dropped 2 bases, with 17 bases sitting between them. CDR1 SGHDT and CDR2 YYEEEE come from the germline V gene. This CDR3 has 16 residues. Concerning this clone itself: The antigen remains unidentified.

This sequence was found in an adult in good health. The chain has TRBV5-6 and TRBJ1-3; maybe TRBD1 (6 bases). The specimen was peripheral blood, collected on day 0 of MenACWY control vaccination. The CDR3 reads CASSPVGGPAGNTIYF. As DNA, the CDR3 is TGTGCCAGCAGTCCGGTCGGGGGGCCTGCTGGAAACACCATATATTTT.